The rows below give T cell receptor beta chains drawn from one sample of a study of T cell repertoires in cytomegalovirus infection. TCRdb independently ran MiXCR on the reads; one entry per CDR3 protein. The profile shows 250,000 or so distinct CDR3 sequences, 9% to 15% of them singletons. The sequenced sample was PBMCs. These receptors all stem from a human donor in good health (CMV status not recorded). Some clones in this sample may be carry-over from other donors' samples. Both conserved end residues are part of each CDR3. D genes are given only for firm matches. The size field is filled for only some rows; it gives once, few, many or a size class.

TRBJ2-7,TRBD1,TRBV19,many,CASSIHRDRGYEQYF,TGTGCCAGTAGTATCCACCGGGACAGAGGCTACGAGCAGTACTTC
TRBJ2-1,-,TRBV7-2,many,CASSSGPNNEQFF,TGTGCCAGCAGCTCTGGGCCAAACAATGAGCAGTTCTTC
TRBJ1-2,-,TRBV28,-,CASTLTVPNYGYTF,TGTGCCAGCACCTTGACAGTTCCTAACTATGGCTACACCTTC
TRBJ2-2,-,TRBV7-2,many,CASSLWGRRTGELFF,TGTGCCAGCAGCTTATGGGGGCGGAGAACCGGGGAGCTGTTTTTT
TRBJ2-3,-,TRBV12-5,few,CASGLVLASTDTQYF,TGTGCTAGTGGTTTGGTCCTAGCAAGCACAGATACGCAGTATTTT
TRBJ1-1,TRBD1,TRBV12-3/TRBV12-4,many,CASSRQGSEAFF,TGTGCCAGCAGCAGACAGGGCTCTGAAGCTTTCTTT
TRBJ1-1,-,TRBV7-2,many,CASSLEAFF,TGTGCCAGCAGCCTTGAAGCTTTCTTT
TRBJ2-3,-,TRBV15,few,CATSRGDPDTQYF,TGTGCCACCAGCAGAGGGGACCCAGATACGCAGTATTTT
TRBJ2-2,TRBD1,TRBV4-3,many,CASSLSWTGGSELFF,TGCGCCAGCAGCCTCTCTTGGACAGGGGGCTCGGAGCTGTTTTTT
TRBJ2-3,TRBD1,TRBV18,-,CASSLTQGRNTDTQYF,TGTGCCAGCTCACTTACACAGGGGCGGAACACAGATACGCAGTATTTT
TRBJ2-1,TRBD2,TRBV3-1,-,CASSQDLAGSGNEQFF,TGTGCCAGCAGCCAAGATCTAGCGGGATCCGGAAATGAGCAGTTCTTC
TRBJ2-7,TRBD1,TRBV19,many,CASSIPGTGYEQYF,TGTGCCAGTAGTATCCCCGGGACAGGGTACGAGCAGTACTTC
TRBJ2-7,TRBD1,TRBV28,few,CASRGQGTYYEQYF,TGTGCCAGCAGAGGACAGGGGACTTACTACGAGCAGTACTTC
TRBJ1-5,-,TRBV7-2,many,CASSSSGGSNQPQHF,TGTGCCAGCAGCTCTTCTGGGGGCAGCAATCAGCCCCAGCATTTT
TRBJ2-2,-,TRBV7-2,many,CASSPRTAGTGELFF,TGTGCCAGCAGCCCCAGGACAGCTGGCACCGGGGAGCTGTTTTTT
TRBJ1-5,TRBD1,TRBV28,few,CASSTSGTGGNQPQHF,TGTGCCAGCAGTACATCCGGGACAGGAGGCAATCAGCCCCAGCATTTT
TRBJ2-5,TRBD2,TRBV6-1,many,CASSDPSGRAQETQYF,TGTGCCAGCTCCGATCCAAGCGGGAGGGCCCAAGAGACCCAGTACTTC
TRBJ1-1,-,TRBV28,few,CASNSGDTEAFF,TGTGCCAGCAACTCGGGGGACACTGAAGCTTTCTTT
TRBJ2-1,-,TRBV7-3,-,CASSLTGPTADEQFF,TGTGCCAGCAGCTTAACGGGCCCGACAGCGGATGAGCAGTTCTTC
TRBJ2-7,TRBD1,TRBV6-2/TRBV6-3,few,CASRPTGPHEQYF,TGTGCCAGCAGACCGACAGGGCCACACGAGCAGTACTTC
TRBJ1-5,-,TRBV7-2,once,CASSLSRNQPQHF,TGTGCCAGCAGCTTATCCAGAAATCAGCCCCAGCATTTT
TRBJ2-2,TRBD2,TRBV28,few,CASTMAGTSGYTGELFF,TGTGCCAGCACCATGGCGGGGACTAGCGGTTACACCGGGGAGCTGTTTTTT
TRBJ1-1,-,TRBV4-3,-,CASSQDGVRPEAFF,TGCGCCAGCAGCCAAGACGGGGTTCGGCCTGAAGCTTTCTTT
TRBJ2-7,TRBD2,TRBV20-1,many,CSAGPMSAGTYEQYF,TGCAGTGCTGGCCCGATGTCAGCGGGGACCTACGAGCAGTACTTC
TRBJ2-1,TRBD2,TRBV6-2/TRBV6-3,many,CASSHLPTSALNNEQFF,TGTGCCAGCAGCCACCTACCGACTAGCGCCTTAAACAATGAGCAGTTCTTC
TRBJ1-1,-,TRBV5-6,few,CASSLRGLGTEAFF,TGTGCCAGCAGCCTCCGGGGCCTGGGTACTGAAGCTTTCTTT
TRBJ1-3,TRBD1,TRBV7-2,many,CASSSDRAGNTIYF,TGTGCCAGCAGCTCGGACAGGGCTGGAAACACCATATATTTT
TRBJ2-1,TRBD2,TRBV7-2,many,CASSLGRLADRRSYNEQFF,TGTGCCAGCAGCTTAGGAAGGCTAGCGGACCGTCGATCCTACAATGAGCAGTTCTTC
TRBJ2-3,TRBD2,TRBV7-9,many,CASSLGDPGGWQYF,TGTGCCAGCAGCTTGGGGGACCCGGGAGGTTGGCAGTATTTT
TRBJ2-4,-,TRBV7-9,-,CASSLDFGNIQYF,TGTGCCAGCAGCTTAGATTTCGGAAACATTCAGTACTTC
TRBJ2-7,-,TRBV10-3,many,CAIKYDQDVTYEQYF,TGTGCCATCAAATACGATCAGGACGTAACCTACGAGCAGTACTTC
TRBJ2-4,-,TRBV19,-,CASGGMAKNIQYF,TGTGCCAGCGGGGGAATGGCCAAAAACATTCAGTACTTC
TRBJ2-2,-,TRBV7-8,many,CASSLKGAVATGELFF,TGTGCCAGCAGCTTAAAAGGGGCAGTTGCAACCGGGGAGCTGTTTTTT
TRBJ2-4,-,TRBV12-3/TRBV12-4,many,CASTPERKNIQYF,TGTGCCAGCACCCCGGAGAGGAAAAACATTCAGTACTTC
TRBJ1-2,TRBD1,TRBV6-2/TRBV6-3,many,CASSYRRQGNYGYTF,TGTGCCAGCAGTTACCGACGACAGGGGAACTATGGCTACACCTTC
TRBJ2-1,TRBD2,TRBV2,-,CASRRLAGNSNNEQFF,TGTGCCAGCAGGCGGCTAGCGGGAAATTCCAACAATGAGCAGTTCTTC
TRBJ2-3,-,TRBV14,-,CASSPYLIAGIGTDTQYF,TGTGCCAGCAGCCCCTATCTCATCGCGGGGATAGGCACAGATACGCAGTATTTT
TRBJ1-5,TRBD1,TRBV19,many,CASTDRGYSNQPQHF,TGTGCCAGTACCGACAGGGGATATAGCAATCAGCCCCAGCATTTT
TRBJ1-6,-,TRBV19,many,CASTESKGGNSPLHF,TGTGCCAGTACCGAAAGCAAGGGAGGGAATTCACCCCTCCACTTT
TRBJ2-2,-,TRBV7-2,many,CASSLYRSGELFF,TGTGCCAGCAGCTTATACCGGTCCGGGGAGCTGTTTTTT
TRBJ2-7,TRBD1,TRBV6-1,many,CASRLQGYEQYF,TGTGCCAGCAGGTTACAGGGGTACGAGCAGTACTTC
TRBJ1-6,-,TRBV7-2,many,CASSLGTNSPLHF,TGTGCCAGCAGCTTAGGGACGAATTCACCCCTCCACTTT
TRBJ1-2,TRBD1,TRBV29-1,few,CSAEGWQGVNGYTF,TGCAGCGCCGAAGGGTGGCAGGGGGTGAATGGCTACACCTTC
TRBJ2-1,TRBD1,TRBV5-1,few,CASRRQGADNEQFF,TGCGCCAGCCGCCGGCAGGGGGCGGACAATGAGCAGTTCTTC
TRBJ2-7,TRBD2,TRBV7-2,many,CASSSRGGAPSYEQYF,TGTGCCAGCAGTTCTCGGGGGGGTGCCCCCTCCTACGAGCAGTACTTC
TRBJ1-3,-,TRBV19,-,CASSMDSYSGNTIYF,TGTGCCAGTAGTATGGACTCTTACTCTGGAAACACCATATATTTT
TRBJ1-2,TRBD1,TRBV7-2,many,CASSSQGAAGYTF,TGTGCCAGCAGCTCACAGGGGGCTGCAGGCTACACCTTC
TRBJ2-7,TRBD1,TRBV6-5,few,CASSYPRQGAYEQYF,TGTGCCAGCAGTTACCCGCGACAGGGTGCCTACGAGCAGTACTTC
TRBJ1-5,TRBD1,TRBV7-2,many,CASSLAGGGQPQHF,TGTGCCAGCAGCTTAGCAGGGGGCGGCCAGCCCCAGCATTTT
TRBJ1-1,-,TRBV7-3,-,CASSYGSNTEAFF,TGTGCCAGCAGCTACGGGTCGAACACTGAAGCTTTCTTT
TRBJ2-3,TRBD2,TRBV11-1,few,CASSLLGGTSAKDTQYF,TGTGCCAGCAGCCTTCTCGGCGGGACTAGCGCTAAAGATACGCAGTATTTT
TRBJ2-7,TRBD2,TRBV12-3/TRBV12-4,many,CASSSPSGATYEQYF,TGTGCCAGCAGTTCACCTAGCGGGGCTACCTACGAGCAGTACTTC
TRBJ2-1,TRBD2,TRBV6-1,many,CASSRTSGGGSSYNEQFF,TGTGCCAGCAGTCGGACTAGCGGGGGTGGGAGCTCCTACAATGAGCAGTTCTTC
TRBJ2-7,-,TRBV9,few,CASSPGRIPYEQYF,TGTGCCAGCAGCCCGGGGAGGATACCCTACGAGCAGTACTTC
TRBJ2-7,-,TRBV6-6,-,CASSDFRDAGGEQYF,TGTGCCAGCAGCGACTTTCGGGACGCTGGTGGAGAGCAGTACTTC